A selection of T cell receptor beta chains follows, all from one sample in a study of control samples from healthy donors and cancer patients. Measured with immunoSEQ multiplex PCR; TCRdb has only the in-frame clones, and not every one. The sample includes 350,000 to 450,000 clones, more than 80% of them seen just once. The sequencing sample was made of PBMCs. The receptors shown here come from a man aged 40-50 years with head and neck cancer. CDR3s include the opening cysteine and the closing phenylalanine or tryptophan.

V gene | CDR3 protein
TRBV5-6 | CASSFGTGSYEQYF
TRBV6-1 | CASSDQGGGKQPQHF
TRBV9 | CASSVTGGGYYEQYF
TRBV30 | CARGGSNTGELFF
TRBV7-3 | CASSLRSGQGQGVVTQYF
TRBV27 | CASSSDGGTYEQYF
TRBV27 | CASCPLGGAEYNEQFF
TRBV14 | CASSRETGGDTEAFF
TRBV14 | CASSRRTGLANVLTF
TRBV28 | CASSLSLQGAHGNTIYF
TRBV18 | CASSPPNRAVTGELFF
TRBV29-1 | CSVAGDSNQPQHF
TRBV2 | CASSYLGRGGLETQYF
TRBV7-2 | CASSLVPDREQPQHF
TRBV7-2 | CASSLEATTNEKLFF
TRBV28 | CASSPGTGSEETQYF
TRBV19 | CASSISGTGVLDEQFF
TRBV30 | CAWSVGDTQYF